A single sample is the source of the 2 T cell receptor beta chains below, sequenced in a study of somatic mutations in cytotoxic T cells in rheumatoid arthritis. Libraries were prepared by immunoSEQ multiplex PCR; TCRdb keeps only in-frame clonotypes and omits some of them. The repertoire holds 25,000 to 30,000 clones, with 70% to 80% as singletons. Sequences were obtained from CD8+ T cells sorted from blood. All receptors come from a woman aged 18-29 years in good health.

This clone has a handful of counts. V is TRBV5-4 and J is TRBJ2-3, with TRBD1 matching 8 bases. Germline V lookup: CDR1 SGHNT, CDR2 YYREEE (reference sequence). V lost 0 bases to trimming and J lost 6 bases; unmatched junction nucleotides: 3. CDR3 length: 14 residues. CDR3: CASSLGTGYDTQYF. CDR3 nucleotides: TGTGCCAGCAGCTTGGGGACAGGGTACGATACGCAGTATTTT.

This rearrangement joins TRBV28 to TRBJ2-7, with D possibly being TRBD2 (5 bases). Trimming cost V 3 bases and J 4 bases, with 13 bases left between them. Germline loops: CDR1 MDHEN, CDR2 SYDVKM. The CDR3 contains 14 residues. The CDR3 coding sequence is TGTGCCAGCAGTTTCCAAGAGGGTTCATACGAGCAGTACTTC. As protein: CASSFQEGSYEQYF.